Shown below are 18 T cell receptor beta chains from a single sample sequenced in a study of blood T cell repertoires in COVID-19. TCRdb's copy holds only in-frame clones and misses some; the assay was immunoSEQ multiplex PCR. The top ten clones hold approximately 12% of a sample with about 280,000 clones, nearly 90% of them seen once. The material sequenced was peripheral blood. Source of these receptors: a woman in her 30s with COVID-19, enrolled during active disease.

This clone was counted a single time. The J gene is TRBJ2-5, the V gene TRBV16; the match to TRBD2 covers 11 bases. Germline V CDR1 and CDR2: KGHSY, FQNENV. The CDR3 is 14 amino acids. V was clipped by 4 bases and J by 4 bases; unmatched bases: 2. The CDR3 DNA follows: TGTGCCAGCAGCCGTACTAGCGGGGGAGAGACCCAGTACTTC. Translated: CASSRTSGGETQYF.

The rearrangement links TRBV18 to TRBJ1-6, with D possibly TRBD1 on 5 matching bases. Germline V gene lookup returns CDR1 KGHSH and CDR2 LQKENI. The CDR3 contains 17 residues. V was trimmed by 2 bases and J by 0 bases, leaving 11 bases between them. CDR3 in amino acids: CASSPTGGGSYNSPLHF. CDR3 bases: TGTGCCAGCTCACCAACGGGGGGAGGCTCCTATAATTCACCCCTCCACTTT.

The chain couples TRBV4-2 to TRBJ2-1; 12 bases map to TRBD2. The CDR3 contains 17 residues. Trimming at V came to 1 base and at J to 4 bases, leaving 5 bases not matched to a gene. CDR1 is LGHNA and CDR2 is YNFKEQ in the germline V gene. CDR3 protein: CASSQVFTSGGYNEQFF. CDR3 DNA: TGTGCCAGCAGCCAAGTATTTACTAGCGGGGGGTACAATGAGCAGTTCTTC.

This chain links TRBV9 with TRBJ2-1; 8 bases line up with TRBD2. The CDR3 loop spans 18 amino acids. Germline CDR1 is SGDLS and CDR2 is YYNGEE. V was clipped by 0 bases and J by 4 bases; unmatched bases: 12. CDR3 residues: CASSVVSGSGVFYNEQFF. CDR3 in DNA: TGTGCCAGCAGCGTAGTATCGGGTAGCGGGGTATTTTACAATGAGCAGTTCTTC.

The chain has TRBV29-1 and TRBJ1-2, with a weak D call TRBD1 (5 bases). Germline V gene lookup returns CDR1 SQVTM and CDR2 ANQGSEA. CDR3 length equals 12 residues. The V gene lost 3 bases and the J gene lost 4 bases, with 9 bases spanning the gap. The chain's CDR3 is CSVETVPYGYTF. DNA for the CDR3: TGCAGCGTTGAGACAGTTCCCTATGGCTACACCTTC. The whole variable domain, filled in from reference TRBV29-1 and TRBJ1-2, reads SAVISQKPSRDICQRGTSLTIQCQVDSQVTMMFWYRQQPGQSLTLIATANQGSEATYESGFVIDKFPISRPNLTFSTLTVSNMSPEDSSIYLCSVETVPYGYTFGSGTRLTVV.

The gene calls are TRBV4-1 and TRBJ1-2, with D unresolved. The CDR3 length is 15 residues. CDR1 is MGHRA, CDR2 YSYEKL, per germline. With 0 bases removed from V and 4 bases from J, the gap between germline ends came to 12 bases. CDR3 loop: CASSQDEGWGYGYTF. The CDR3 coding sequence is TGCGCCAGCAGCCAAGATGAGGGCTGGGGCTATGGCTACACCTTC.

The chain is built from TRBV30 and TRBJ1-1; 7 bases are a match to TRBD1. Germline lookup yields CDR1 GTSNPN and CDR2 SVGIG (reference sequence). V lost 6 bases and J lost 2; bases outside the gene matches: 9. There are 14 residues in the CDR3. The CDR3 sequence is CACKPGQINTEAFF. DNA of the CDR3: TGTGCCTGTAAACCGGGACAGATTAACACTGAAGCTTTCTTT.

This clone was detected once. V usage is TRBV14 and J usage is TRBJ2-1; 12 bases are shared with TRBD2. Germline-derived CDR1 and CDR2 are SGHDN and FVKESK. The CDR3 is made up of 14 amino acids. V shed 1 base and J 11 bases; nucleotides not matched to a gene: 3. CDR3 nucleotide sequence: TGTGCCAGCAGCCAAGCTAGCGGGGGGGCCAAGCAGTTCTTC. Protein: CASSQASGGAKQFF.

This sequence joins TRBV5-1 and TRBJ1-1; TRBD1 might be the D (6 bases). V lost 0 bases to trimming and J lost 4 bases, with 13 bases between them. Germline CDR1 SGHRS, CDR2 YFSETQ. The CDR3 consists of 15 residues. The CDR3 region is CASSLVTGVGTEAFF. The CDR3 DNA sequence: TGCGCCAGCAGCTTGGTGACAGGAGTCGGCACTGAAGCTTTCTTT. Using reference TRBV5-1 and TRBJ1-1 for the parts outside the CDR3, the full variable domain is KAGVTQTPRYLIKTRGQQVTLSCSPISGHRSVSWYQQTPGQGLQFLFEYFSETQRNKGNFPGRFSGRQFSNSRSEMNVSTLELGDSALYLCASSLVTGVGTEAFFGQGTRLTVV.

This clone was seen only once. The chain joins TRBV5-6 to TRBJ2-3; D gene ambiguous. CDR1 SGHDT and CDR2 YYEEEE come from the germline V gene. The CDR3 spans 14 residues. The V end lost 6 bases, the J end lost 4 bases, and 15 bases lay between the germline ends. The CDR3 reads CASTPRSGADTQYF. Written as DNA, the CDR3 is TGTGCCAGCACCCCGAGGTCGGGTGCAGATACGCAGTATTTT.

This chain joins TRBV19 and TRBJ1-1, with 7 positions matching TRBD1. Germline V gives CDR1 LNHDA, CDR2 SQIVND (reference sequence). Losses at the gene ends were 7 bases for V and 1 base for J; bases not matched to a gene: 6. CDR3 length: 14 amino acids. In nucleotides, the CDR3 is TGTGCCAGTACCCAGGGGGGTAGGAACACTGAAGCTTTCTTT. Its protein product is CASTQGGRNTEAFF.

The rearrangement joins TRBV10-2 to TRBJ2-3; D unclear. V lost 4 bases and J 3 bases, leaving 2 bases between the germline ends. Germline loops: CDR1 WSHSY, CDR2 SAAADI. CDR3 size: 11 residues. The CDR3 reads CASSATDTQYF. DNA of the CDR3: TGCGCCAGCAGTGCAACAGATACGCAGTATTTT.

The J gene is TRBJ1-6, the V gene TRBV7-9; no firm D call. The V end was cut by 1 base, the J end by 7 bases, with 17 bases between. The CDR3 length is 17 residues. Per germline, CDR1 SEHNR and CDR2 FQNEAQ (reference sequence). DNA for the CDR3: TGTGCCAGCAGCTTAGAAAGTCCCGCCGCACTGAATTCACCCCTCCACTTT. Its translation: CASSLESPAALNSPLHF.

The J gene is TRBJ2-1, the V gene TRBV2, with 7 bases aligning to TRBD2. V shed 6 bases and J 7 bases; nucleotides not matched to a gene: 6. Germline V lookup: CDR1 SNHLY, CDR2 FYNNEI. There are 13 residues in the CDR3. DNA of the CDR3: TGTGCCAGCAGGGGAGGGGTACTAAATGAGCAGTTCTTC. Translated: CASRGGVLNEQFF. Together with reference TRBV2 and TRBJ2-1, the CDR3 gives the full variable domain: EPEVTQTPSHQVTQMGQEVILRCVPISNHLYFYWYRQILGQKVEFLVSFYNNEISEKSEIFDDQFSVERPDGSNFTLKIRSTKLEDSAMYFCASRGGVLNEQFFGPGTRLTVL.

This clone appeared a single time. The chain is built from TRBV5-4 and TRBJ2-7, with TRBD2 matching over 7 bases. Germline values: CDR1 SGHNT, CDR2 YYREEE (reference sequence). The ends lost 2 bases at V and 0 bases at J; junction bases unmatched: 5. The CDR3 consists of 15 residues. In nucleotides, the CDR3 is TGTGCCAGCAGCTTTGGGGGGGAGAGCTCCTACGAGCAGTACTTC. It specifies CASSFGGESSYEQYF.

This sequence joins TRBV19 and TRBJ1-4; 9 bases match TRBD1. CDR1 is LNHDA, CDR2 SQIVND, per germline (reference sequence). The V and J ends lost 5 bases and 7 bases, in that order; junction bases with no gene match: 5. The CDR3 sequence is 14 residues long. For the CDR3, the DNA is TGTGCCAGTAGTCACAGGGGGCGCTTTGAAAAACTGTTTTTT. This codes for CASSHRGRFEKLFF.

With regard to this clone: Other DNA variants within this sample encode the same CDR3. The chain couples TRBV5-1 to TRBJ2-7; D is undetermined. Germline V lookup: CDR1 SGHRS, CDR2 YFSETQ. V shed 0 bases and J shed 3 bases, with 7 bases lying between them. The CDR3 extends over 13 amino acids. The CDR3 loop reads CASSLGQIYEQYF. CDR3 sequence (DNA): TGCGCCAGCAGCTTGGGGCAGATCTACGAGCAGTACTTC.

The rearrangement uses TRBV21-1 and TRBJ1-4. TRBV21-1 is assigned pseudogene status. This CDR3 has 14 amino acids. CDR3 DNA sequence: TGTGCCAGCAGCAATTCTACTGATAATGAAAAACTGTTTTTT. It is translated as CASSNSTDNEKLFF.